The T cell receptor beta chain described here comes from a study of blood T cell repertoires in COVID-19. Study context: Whether acute or convalescent, the COVID-19 samples came from the United States, Italy and Spain.

This CDR3 is 14 amino acids long. After removal of 2 bases from V and 8 bases from J, the junction contained 8 bases not matched to a gene. The germline gives CDR1 GTSNPN, CDR2 SVGIG (reference sequence). Per the original data handling: Estimation of nucleated cell counts was performed using reference gene primer amplification. Repertoires were generated with immunoSEQ multiplex PCR, while TCRdb's copy carries only in-frame clones and drops some. V and J calls and clone size are copied from that table; D and trimming were computed from the DNA. Among 410,000 or so clones listed, about nine tenths were seen once.

The sequence was obtained from a woman between 25 and 40 years old with active or convalescent COVID-19. The chain combines TRBV30 with TRBJ1-2; 10 bases fit TRBD1. The source material was peripheral blood. CDR3 DNA sequence: TGTGCCTGGAGTAAAGGACAGGGGGTAATGGGCTACACCTTC. Translating gives CAWSKGQGVMGYTF.